The 13 T cell receptor beta chains in this list originate from one sample, sequenced in a study of blood T cell repertoires in COVID-19. The table came from immunoSEQ multiplex PCR; TCRdb's copy has only in-frame clones and leaves some out. The table records 240,000 or so clones, more than 75% of them present only once. What was sequenced was peripheral blood. The receptors were sampled from a man aged 80 or over with acute or convalescent COVID-19.

The chain joins TRBV7-9 to TRBJ1-2, with 8 bases aligning to TRBD1. The germline V gene has CDR1 SEHNR and CDR2 FQNEAQ (reference sequence). This CDR3 spans 17 amino acids. The V and J ends lost 4 bases and 3 bases, in that order; junction bases with no gene match: 13. The CDR3 loop reads CASSSGQGEGSDYGYTF. The CDR3 DNA reads as TGTGCCAGCAGCTCCGGACAGGGAGAGGGCTCTGACTATGGCTACACCTTC.

The gene calls are TRBV5-1 and TRBJ2-2; the D gene is possibly TRBD2 (5 bases). Trimming removed 4 bases at V and 0 bases at J, with 10 bases between. The CDR3 consists of 15 residues. Per the germline V gene, CDR1 is SGHRS and CDR2 is YFSETQ. DNA for the CDR3: TGCGCCAGCAGCCCCCGGACTTCGAACACCGGGGAGCTGTTTTTT. Its protein product is CASSPRTSNTGELFF.

This rearrangement joins TRBV6-6 to TRBJ2-7; D call uncertain. Germline CDR1 reads MNHNY; CDR2 reads SVGAGI (reference sequence). The CDR3 loop spans 15 amino acids. The V end lost 6 bases, the J end lost 1 base, and 16 bases lay between the germline ends. The CDR3 protein is CASSMGPSPSYEQYF. The CDR3 DNA reads as TGTGCCAGCAGCATGGGCCCCTCTCCATCCTACGAGCAGTACTTC.

J is TRBJ2-7 and V is TRBV5-1, with D tentatively TRBD1 (5 bases). Germline CDR1 reads SGHRS; CDR2 reads YFSETQ. The CDR3 has 16 residues. V was clipped by 4 bases and J by 3 bases, with 20 bases between them. CDR3 DNA: TGCGCCAGCAGCAAGTCCACCCAGGGATTAGACTACGAGCAGTACTTC. Its translation: CASSKSTQGLDYEQYF.

The chain couples TRBV4-1 to TRBJ1-6; 7 bases fit TRBD1. The CDR3 sequence is 14 residues long. V lost 5 bases and J lost 10; bases outside the gene matches: 8. Germline CDR1 reads MGHRA; CDR2 reads YSYEKL. This CDR3 is CASSNQGVRSPLHF. The DNA for the CDR3 is TGCGCCAGCAGCAACCAGGGGGTCCGGTCACCCCTCCACTTT.

J is TRBJ1-6 and V is TRBV2; 8 bases are shared with TRBD1. Germline V gene sequence: CDR1 SNHLY, CDR2 FYNNEI. The CDR3 loop spans 14 amino acids. Trimming removed 6 bases from V and 10 bases from J; junction bases left unmatched: 8. The CDR3 DNA reads as TGTGCCAGCAGGAGGACAGGGCAAAGATCACCCCTCCACTTT. It codes for CASRRTGQRSPLHF.

V and J are TRBV10-3 and TRBJ1-1, with a possible D match to TRBD1 (6 bases). CDR1 is ENHRY and CDR2 is SYGVKD in the germline V gene. This CDR3 comprises 13 residues. V lost 7 bases and J lost 1, with 10 bases in between. CDR3 coding DNA: TGTGCCATCATTTCGGACAGGAACACTGAAGCTTTCTTT. Amino acids: CAIISDRNTEAFF.

The table lists this clone with a count of one. The gene calls are TRBV29-1 and TRBJ2-2; TRBD1 might be the D (6 bases). The CDR3 totals 13 residues. Germline V gene data show CDR1 as SQVTM and CDR2 as ANQGSEA. Trimming cost V 6 bases and J 1 base, with 9 bases left between them. The CDR3 is CSVWGQNTGELFF. DNA of the CDR3: TGCAGCGTATGGGGGCAGAACACCGGGGAGCTGTTTTTT.

The chain employs TRBV19 and TRBJ2-6; 10 nucleotides align to TRBD1. The CDR3 is 17 residues long. Germline V gives CDR1 LNHDA, CDR2 SQIVND (reference sequence). V lost 3 bases to trimming and J lost 0 bases; unmatched junction nucleotides: 2. CDR3 loop: CASSIRTGGSGANVLTF. The CDR3 bases are TGTGCCAGTAGTATTCGGACAGGGGGCTCTGGGGCCAACGTCCTGACTTTC.

The rearrangement joins TRBV27 to TRBJ1-5, with a possible D match to TRBD1 (5 bases). The CDR3 runs to 14 residues. CDR1 MNHEY and CDR2 SMNVEV come from the germline V gene (reference sequence). V was trimmed by 3 bases and J by 2 bases, leaving 8 bases between them. CDR3 nucleotide sequence: TGTGCCAGCAGTTTGCAGGGTCGCAATCAGCCCCAGCATTTT. It codes for CASSLQGRNQPQHF.

This chain joins TRBV19 and TRBJ1-2, with D perhaps matching TRBD1 (6 bases). From germline, CDR1 is LNHDA and CDR2 SQIVND (reference sequence). With 9 bases removed from V and 5 bases from J, the gap between germline ends came to 13 bases. There are 12 residues in the CDR3. As DNA, the CDR3 is TGTGCCAGCAAACAGGGATCGTATGGCTACACCTTC. Translating gives CASKQGSYGYTF.

This rearrangement joins TRBV4-3 to TRBJ1-1, with TRBD1 matching 9 bases. Losses at the gene ends were 3 bases for V and 1 base for J; bases not matched to a gene: 3. The CDR3 extends over 15 amino acids. Germline V lookup: CDR1 LGHNA, CDR2 YSLEER. Here the CDR3 reads CASSHPGQGNTEAFF. In DNA, the CDR3 is TGCGCCAGCAGCCACCCGGGACAGGGGAACACTGAAGCTTTCTTT.

In this sample, this clone turned up once. The chain recombines TRBV7-2 with TRBJ2-1; 8 nucleotides line up with TRBD2. Germline V CDR1 and CDR2: SGHTA, FQGNSA. After removal of 4 bases from V and 4 bases from J, the junction contained 9 bases not matched to a gene. The CDR3 spans 16 residues. The CDR3 DNA sequence: TGTGCCAGCAGCTCAGGGACTAGAGGGAGGTACAATGAGCAGTTCTTC. It specifies CASSSGTRGRYNEQFF. Full variable domain (remainder filled in from reference TRBV7-2 and TRBJ2-1): GAGVSQSPSNKVTEKGKDVELRCDPISGHTALYWYRQSLGQGLEFLIYFQGNSAPDKSGLPSDRFSAERTGGSVSTLTIQRTQQEDSAVYLCASSSGTRGRYNEQFFGPGTRLTVL.